These 22 T cell receptor beta chains were sequenced from one sample in a study of blood T cell repertoires in COVID-19. The data were produced by immunoSEQ multiplex PCR, yet TCRdb's version contains in-frame clones alone and is incomplete. The sample comprises a few hundred thousand clones, about 88% of which are singletons, and under 9% rests with the top ten. The specimen was peripheral blood. The receptors come from a woman in her 70s with active or convalescent COVID-19.

The chain recombines TRBV21-1 with TRBJ1-1. TRBV21-1 constitutes a pseudogene. This CDR3 region has 12 residues. CDR3 bases: TGTGCCAGCAGCGACTTTGGGCCGGGAGACACTTTT. It encodes CASSDFGPGDTF.

This rearrangement joins TRBV20-1 to TRBJ1-3; the match to TRBD1 covers 7 bases. The CDR3 sequence is 17 residues long. CDR1 is DFQATT and CDR2 is SNEGSKA in the germline V gene (reference sequence). The junction had 14 bases not matched to a gene; V was cut back by 3 bases and J by 3 bases. CDR3 bases: TGCAGTGCTAGTCTGGGATACAGGGGTATAGATGGAAACACCATATATTTT. Its protein product is CSASLGYRGIDGNTIYF.

The V call is TRBV18, the J call TRBJ2-3; D is unresolved. V gave up 6 bases and J gave up 3 bases, with 7 bases separating them. The V gene's germline CDR1 is KGHSH and CDR2 LQKENI. This CDR3 contains 12 residues. CDR3 coding DNA: TGTGCCAGCTCCCTACGGACAGATACGCAGTATTTT. It is translated as CASSLRTDTQYF.

The chain carries TRBV4-2 and TRBJ2-2, with D possibly matching TRBD2 (5 bases). This CDR3 contains 13 residues. CDR1 is LGHNA and CDR2 is YNFKEQ in the germline V gene. With 2 bases removed from V and 6 bases from J, the gap between germline ends came to 7 bases. CDR3 sequence: CASSQTRSGELFF. In nucleotides, the CDR3 is TGTGCCAGCAGCCAAACTAGATCCGGGGAGCTGTTTTTT.

This clone appeared a few times. This chain connects TRBV15 to TRBJ1-1; 7 bases line up with TRBD1. Germline trimming cut 0 bases from V and 1 base from J; bases unmatched to any gene: 11. CDR3 length equals 18 residues. The V gene's germline CDR1 is LNHNV and CDR2 YYDKDF (reference sequence). The CDR3 loop is CATSRDLGRGWENTEAFF. The CDR3 nucleotides are TGTGCCACCAGCAGAGATCTGGGCAGGGGGTGGGAGAACACTGAAGCTTTCTTT.

V gene TRBV7-2 combines with J gene TRBJ1-4, with D possibly being TRBD1 (5 bases). Trimming removed 2 bases from V and 11 bases from J, with 18 bases in between. The CDR3 totals 15 residues. Germline V CDR1 and CDR2: SGHTA, FQGNSA. As DNA, the CDR3 is TGTGCCAGCAGCTTAAGGGCAGGGTGGGTTGTGAAACTGTTTTTT. It codes for CASSLRAGWVVKLFF.

The chain joins TRBV19 to TRBJ2-1; 9 nucleotides line up with TRBD1. This CDR3 has 16 residues. The V gene end was trimmed by 4 bases and the J gene end by 7 bases; junction bases not matched to a gene: 11. CDR1 is LNHDA and CDR2 is SQIVND in the germline V gene (reference sequence). The CDR3: CASSNTGGGIGNEQFF. The CDR3, as DNA: TGTGCCAGTAGTAACACAGGGGGCGGAATTGGGAATGAGCAGTTCTTC.

This clone was picked up a small number of times. The chain joins TRBV11-2 to TRBJ1-6; D gene ambiguous. V dropped 1 base and J dropped 10 bases, with 11 bases sitting between them. Germline CDR1 and CDR2: SGHAT and FQNNGV. This CDR3 region has 14 residues. The CDR3 here is CASSLVELRSPLHF. As DNA, the CDR3 is TGTGCCAGCAGCTTAGTCGAGCTTCGCTCACCCCTCCACTTT.

The chain uses TRBV19 and TRBJ1-2; no definite D call. This CDR3 has 12 amino acids. Germline V gene data show CDR1 as LNHDA and CDR2 as SQIVND (reference sequence). V gave up 4 bases and J gave up 7 bases, with 10 bases separating them. CDR3 protein: CASSTPGSGYTF. The DNA of the CDR3 is TGTGCCAGTAGTACCCCAGGTAGTGGCTACACCTTC. The full variable domain, in which reference TRBV19 and TRBJ1-2 provide the parts outside the CDR3, is DGGITQSPKYLFRKEGQNVTLSCEQNLNHDAMYWYRQDPGQGLRLIYYSQIVNDFQKGDIAEGYSVSREKKESFPLTVTSAQKNPTAFYLCASSTPGSGYTFGSGTRLTVV.

The chain is built from TRBV6-2 or TRBV6-3 and TRBJ1-1; tentatively, D is TRBD1 (6 bases). Between the trimmed V and J ends, which lost 0 bases and 2 bases, there was a span of 7 bases. Germline CDR1 and CDR2: MNHEY and SVGEGT. The CDR3 totals 14 residues. The DNA for the CDR3 is TGTGCCAGCAGTTACTCGACAGGAAACACTGAAGCTTTCTTT. Amino acid sequence: CASSYSTGNTEAFF.

V usage is TRBV7-2 and J usage is TRBJ2-1, with 10 bases identical to TRBD2. The CDR3 runs 16 residues. Germline trimming cut 1 base from V and 7 bases from J; bases unmatched to any gene: 7. Germline lookup yields CDR1 SGHTA and CDR2 FQGNSA. The DNA of the CDR3 is TGTGCCAGCAGCTTAGGCTTTAGCGGGGGGAGTAATGAGCAGTTCTTC. This encodes CASSLGFSGGSNEQFF.

This chain's CDR3 is CAISDLAGADTQYF. In DNA, the CDR3 is TGTGCCATCAGTGATTTGGCAGGGGCAGATACGCAGTATTTT. The chain carries TRBV10-3 and TRBJ2-3; possibly TRBD1 for D (6 bases). Trimming removed 3 bases at V and 4 bases at J, with 11 bases between. CDR3 size: 14 residues. CDR1 is ENHRY and CDR2 is SYGVKD in the germline V gene.

The chain employs TRBV6-6 and TRBJ1-3; the D is unclear. The germline V and J ends were trimmed by 6 bases and 6 bases, with 18 bases remaining between them. Germline CDR1 is MNHNY and CDR2 is SVGAGI (reference sequence). This CDR3 contains 15 residues. CDR3 bases: TGTGCCAGCAGGGAGGCGCGTCGTTTAGTAAACACCATATATTTT. Residues: CASREARRLVNTIYF.

V gene TRBV4-2 combines with J gene TRBJ2-4; tentatively, D is TRBD2 (6 bases). V lost 2 bases, J lost 6 bases, and 23 bases lay in between. The CDR3 is made up of 18 amino acids. The germline V gene has CDR1 LGHNA and CDR2 YNFKEQ. The CDR3 DNA sequence: TGTGCCAGCAGCCAAATAGGGACGGGGGAGTCGAGGGGAAACATTCAGTACTTC. Residues: CASSQIGTGESRGNIQYF.

The chain uses TRBV7-6 and TRBJ1-1; TRBD1 is a possible D gene (5 bases). Germline V gives CDR1 SGHVS, CDR2 FNYEAQ. Trimming took off 1 base at V and 1 base at J, with 7 bases between the two ends. The CDR3 loop spans 14 amino acids. The CDR3 sequence: CASSLGQQNTEAFF. CDR3 sequence (DNA): TGTGCCAGCAGCTTAGGACAGCAGAACACTGAAGCTTTCTTT.

The rearrangement uses TRBV6-5 and TRBJ2-5, with D possibly TRBD1 on 6 matching bases. Trimming left V 4 bases short and J 7 bases short, with 22 bases between. The CDR3 covers 16 residues. Germline CDR1 reads MNHEY; CDR2 reads SVGAGI. CDR3 loop: CASSSNTPEDSGTQYF. CDR3 nucleotide sequence: TGTGCCAGCAGTTCTAACACCCCCGAGGACAGCGGGACCCAGTACTTC.

V usage is TRBV5-1 and J usage is TRBJ2-7; tentatively, D is TRBD1 (6 bases). The CDR3 spans 15 residues. Trimming pared 1 base from V and 6 bases from J, leaving 17 bases between. CDR1 and CDR2 (germline): SGHRS, YFSETQ. Here the CDR3 DNA reads TGCGCCAGCAGCTTGCGTCTGGCAGGGGAAGGCGAGCAGTACTTC. Translation gives CASSLRLAGEGEQYF.

Here the CDR3 DNA reads TGTGCCAGCTCACCTAACAGGGGCGCAGGTGAAGCTTTCTTT. Protein: CASSPNRGAGEAFF. The chain uses TRBV18 and TRBJ1-1, with 7 positions matching TRBD1. The germline gives CDR1 KGHSH, CDR2 LQKENI. The CDR3 is made up of 14 amino acids. Germline trimming cut 3 bases from V and 7 bases from J; bases unmatched to any gene: 8.

V gene TRBV5-1 combines with J gene TRBJ2-1; 10 nucleotides match TRBD1. Losses at the gene ends were 10 bases for V and 8 bases for J; bases not matched to a gene: 9. Per germline, CDR1 SGHRS and CDR2 YFSETQ. The length of the CDR3 is 13 residues. CDR3 nucleotides: TGCGCCTCGGGTCGGGACAGGGGCGATGAGCAGTTCTTC. This codes for CASGRDRGDEQFF.

The rearrangement uses TRBV19 and TRBJ1-3, with D perhaps TRBD1 (5 bases). The V and J ends lost 4 bases and 0 bases respectively, with 16 bases between them. Germline V CDR1 and CDR2: LNHDA, SQIVND (reference sequence). The CDR3 runs 17 residues. CDR3 protein: CASSTIGGAYSGNTIYF. CDR3 DNA sequence: TGTGCCAGTAGTACGATTGGTGGGGCCTACTCTGGAAACACCATATATTTT. Combining the CDR3 with reference TRBV19 and TRBJ1-3 gives the whole variable domain DGGITQSPKYLFRKEGQNVTLSCEQNLNHDAMYWYRQDPGQGLRLIYYSQIVNDFQKGDIAEGYSVSREKKESFPLTVTSAQKNPTAFYLCASSTIGGAYSGNTIYFGEGSWLTVV.

The chain links TRBV5-1 to TRBJ1-1; 12 bases fit TRBD1. This CDR3 is 15 amino acids long. The ends lost 7 bases at V and 3 bases at J; junction bases unmatched: 7. CDR1 is SGHRS and CDR2 is YFSETQ in the germline V gene. The CDR3 loop is CASSGQGAGYTEAFF. The DNA for the CDR3 is TGCGCCAGCTCGGGACAGGGGGCCGGGTACACTGAAGCTTTCTTT.

The rearrangement links TRBV7-2 to TRBJ2-1; 9 bases match TRBD2. After removal of 7 bases from V and 6 bases from J, the junction contained 13 bases not matched to a gene. Germline CDR1 SGHTA, CDR2 FQGNSA. This CDR3 is 16 amino acids long. The CDR3: CASIFPEGLASNEQFF. The DNA for the CDR3 is TGTGCCAGCATCTTTCCCGAGGGACTAGCCTCCAATGAGCAGTTCTTC.